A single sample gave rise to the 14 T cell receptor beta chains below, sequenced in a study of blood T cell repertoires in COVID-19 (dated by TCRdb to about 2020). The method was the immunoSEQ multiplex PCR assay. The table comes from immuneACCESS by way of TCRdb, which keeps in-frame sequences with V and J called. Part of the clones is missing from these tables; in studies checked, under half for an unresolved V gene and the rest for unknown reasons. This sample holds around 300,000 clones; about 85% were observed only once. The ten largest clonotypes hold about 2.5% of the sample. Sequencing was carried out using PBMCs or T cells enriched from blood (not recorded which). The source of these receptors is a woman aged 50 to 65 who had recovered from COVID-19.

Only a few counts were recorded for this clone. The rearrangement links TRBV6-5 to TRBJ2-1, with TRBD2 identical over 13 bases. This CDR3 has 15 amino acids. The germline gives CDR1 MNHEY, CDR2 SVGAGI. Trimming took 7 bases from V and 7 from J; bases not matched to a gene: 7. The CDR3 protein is CASKELAGGRNEQFF. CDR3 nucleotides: TGTGCCAGCAAGGAACTAGCGGGAGGGAGAAATGAGCAGTTCTTC.

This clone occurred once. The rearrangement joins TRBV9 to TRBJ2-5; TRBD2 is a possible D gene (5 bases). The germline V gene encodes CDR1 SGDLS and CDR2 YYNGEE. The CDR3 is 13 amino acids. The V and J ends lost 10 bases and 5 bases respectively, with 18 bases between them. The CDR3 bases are TGTGCCGGACCTTTCGGGGTGGAGGAGACCCAGTACTTC. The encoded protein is CAGPFGVEETQYF.

CDR3 coding DNA: TGTGCCAGCACCAGCCGGGACAGGAGCTCCTACGAGCAGTACTTC. Protein product: CASTSRDRSSYEQYF. V is TRBV6-5 and J is TRBJ2-7, with TRBD1 identical over 8 bases. V dropped 7 bases and J dropped 0; count of bases not matched to a gene: 8. CDR3 size: 15 residues. Germline V gene sequence: CDR1 MNHEY, CDR2 SVGAGI.

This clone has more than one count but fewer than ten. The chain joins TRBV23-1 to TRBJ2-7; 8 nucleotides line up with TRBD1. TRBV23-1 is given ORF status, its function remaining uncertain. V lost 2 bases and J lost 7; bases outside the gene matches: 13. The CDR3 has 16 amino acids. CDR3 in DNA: TGCGCCAGCAGTCAAAGGATGCGGACAGGGTTGAAAGAGCAGTACTTC. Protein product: CASSQRMRTGLKEQYF.

The CDR3 loop reads CASTGRGGRNEQFF. The CDR3 DNA is TGTGCCAGCACCGGGCGGGGGGGCCGTAATGAGCAGTTCTTC. The chain recombines TRBV2 with TRBJ2-1; 9 bases are a match to TRBD2. The CDR3 covers 14 residues. Germline values: CDR1 SNHLY, CDR2 FYNNEI. With 7 bases clipped from V and 7 bases from J, the junction kept 8 bases outside the gene matches.

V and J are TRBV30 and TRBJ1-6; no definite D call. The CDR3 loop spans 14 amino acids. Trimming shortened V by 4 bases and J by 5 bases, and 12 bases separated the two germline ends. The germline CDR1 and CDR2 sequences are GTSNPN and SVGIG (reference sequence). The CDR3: CAWIPGLHNSPLHF. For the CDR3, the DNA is TGTGCCTGGATCCCAGGCCTCCATAATTCACCCCTCCACTTT.

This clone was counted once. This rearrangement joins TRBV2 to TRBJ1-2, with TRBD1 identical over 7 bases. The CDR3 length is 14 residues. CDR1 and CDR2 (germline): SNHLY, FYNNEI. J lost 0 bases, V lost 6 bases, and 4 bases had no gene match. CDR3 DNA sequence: TGTGCCAGCAGAGGGACAGTAGCTAACTATGGCTACACCTTC. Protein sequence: CASRGTVANYGYTF.

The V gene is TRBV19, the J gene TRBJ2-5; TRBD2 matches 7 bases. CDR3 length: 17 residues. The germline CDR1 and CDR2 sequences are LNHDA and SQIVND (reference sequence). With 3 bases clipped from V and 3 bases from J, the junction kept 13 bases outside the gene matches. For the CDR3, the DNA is TGTGCCAGTAGTATGTGGGGAGCGGGACGTGAGAAAGAGACCCAGTACTTC. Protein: CASSMWGAGREKETQYF. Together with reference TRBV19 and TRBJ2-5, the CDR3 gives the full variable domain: DGGITQSPKYLFRKEGQNVTLSCEQNLNHDAMYWYRQDPGQGLRLIYYSQIVNDFQKGDIAEGYSVSREKKESFPLTVTSAQKNPTAFYLCASSMWGAGREKETQYFGPGTRLLVL.

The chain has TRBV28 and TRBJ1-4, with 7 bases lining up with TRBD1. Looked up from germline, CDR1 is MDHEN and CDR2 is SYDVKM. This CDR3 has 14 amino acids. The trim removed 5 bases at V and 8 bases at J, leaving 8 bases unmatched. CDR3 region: CASSALGGQEKLFF. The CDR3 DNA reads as TGTGCCAGCAGTGCATTGGGGGGACAGGAAAAACTGTTTTTT.

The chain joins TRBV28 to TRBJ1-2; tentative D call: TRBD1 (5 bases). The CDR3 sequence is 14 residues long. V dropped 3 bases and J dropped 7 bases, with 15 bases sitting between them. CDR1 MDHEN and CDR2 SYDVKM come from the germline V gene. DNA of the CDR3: TGTGCCAGCAGTTTTCTTTTGACAGTTCGTGGCTACACCTTC. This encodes CASSFLLTVRGYTF.

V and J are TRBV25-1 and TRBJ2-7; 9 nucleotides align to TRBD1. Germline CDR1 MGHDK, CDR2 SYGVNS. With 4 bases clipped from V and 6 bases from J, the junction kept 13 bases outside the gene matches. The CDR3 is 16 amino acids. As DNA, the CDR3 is TGTGCCAGCAGTGGATGGGGGGACAGGGATGGTGGCGAGCAGTACTTC. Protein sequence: CASSGWGDRDGGEQYF.

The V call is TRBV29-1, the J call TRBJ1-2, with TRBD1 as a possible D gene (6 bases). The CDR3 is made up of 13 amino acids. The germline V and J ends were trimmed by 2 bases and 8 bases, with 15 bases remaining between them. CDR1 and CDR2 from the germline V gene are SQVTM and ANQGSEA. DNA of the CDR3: TGCAGCGTTGAACGTCAGGGGCGAGAGGGCTACACCTTC. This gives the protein CSVERQGREGYTF.

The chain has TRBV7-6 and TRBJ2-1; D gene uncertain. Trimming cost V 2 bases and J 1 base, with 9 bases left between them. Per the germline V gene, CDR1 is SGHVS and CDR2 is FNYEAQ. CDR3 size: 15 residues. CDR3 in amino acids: CASSLSTASYNEQFF. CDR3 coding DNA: TGTGCCAGCAGCTTAAGTACAGCTTCCTACAATGAGCAGTTCTTC.

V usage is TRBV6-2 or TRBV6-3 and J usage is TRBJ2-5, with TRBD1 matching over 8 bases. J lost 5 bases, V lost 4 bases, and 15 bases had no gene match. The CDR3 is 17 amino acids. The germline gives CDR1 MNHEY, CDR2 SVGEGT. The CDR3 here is CASSSWPGQETRETQYF. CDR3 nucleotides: TGTGCCAGCAGTTCTTGGCCGGGACAGGAGACAAGGGAGACCCAGTACTTC.